This TCR beta chain was documented in a study of blood T cell repertoires in COVID-19. Study-level background: Samples representing acute and convalescent COVID-19 were sourced from the United States, Italy and Spain. PBMCs, B-cell-depleted T cells, or T cells provided the cDNA or gDNA that made up the material.

Original data processing: Reference gene primers were amplified, and this amplification served to estimate nucleated cell counts. The assay was immunoSEQ multiplex PCR, and TCRdb's table has in-frame clones only and misses some. The D gene and trimming were derived from the DNA, and the V and J assignments and clone size from that table. The table lists fewer than 150,000 clones, 75% to 90% of them singletons. The CDR3 is 16 residues long. Germline assignment: CDR1 SGHAT and CDR2 FQNNGV. V was cut by 2 bases and J by 1 base, with 13 bases left in between. This clonotype was obtained from a human donor in a cohort sampled during active COVID-19. The chain is built from TRBV11-2 and TRBJ2-3; possibly TRBD2 for D (6 bases). The specimen was peripheral blood. CDR3 sequence reads: CASSLLASSGTDTQYF. The CDR3 coding sequence is TGTGCCAGCAGCTTACTAGCGAGTTCTGGCACAGATACGCAGTATTTT.